This T cell receptor (beta chain) is drawn from a study of CD8 T cells in Susac syndrome. Trimming stripped 0 bases from V and 7 bases from J, with 4 bases between. This CDR3 is 12 amino acids long. Germline loops: CDR1 SGHRS, CDR2 YFSETQ. cDNA came from roughly 0.53 to 1 ug RNA primed by random hexamers. Amplification of TCR beta CDR3 used immunoSEQ multiplex PCR across 54 Vbeta and 13 Jbeta. TCRdb processed the immunoSEQ multiplex PCR reads anew with MiXCR; each CDR3 protein has one entry. This table has some 170,000 distinct CDR3 sequences, about 94% appearing once. Study-wide results and limits: Only a relatively small number of individuals were included in the TCR sequencing and HLA analysis.

Purification of the CD8+ and CD4+ T cells relied on negative isolation, and TEMRA cells underwent FACS enrichment. On this clonotype itself: The antigen is undetermined.

Sequencing was carried out using CD4+ T cells from PBMCs. The receptor was isolated from a human donor in good health. V gene TRBV5-1 combines with J gene TRBJ2-2; D remains unclear. CDR3 amino acids: CASSLVDGELFF. DNA for the CDR3: TGCGCCAGCAGCTTGGTCGACGGGGAGCTGTTTTTT.